This is a list of T cell receptor beta chains from one sample in a study of blood T cell repertoires in COVID-19. Libraries were prepared by immunoSEQ multiplex PCR; TCRdb keeps only in-frame clonotypes and omits some of them. The sample records some 68,000 clones, nearly 90% being singletons. The material sequenced was peripheral blood. The receptor source for this set is a woman between 45 and 65 years old with COVID-19, enrolled during active disease. Each CDR3 is given with its conserved first and last residue. A D gene is named only where the DNA matches it firmly. The size of a clone is reported for some rows only, either as once, few or many, or as a class for expanded clones.

j_call clone_size v_call d_call cdr3_aa cdr3_nt
TRBJ2-1 . TRBV7-2 TRBD2 CASSSRLAGEGEQFF TGTGCCAGCAGCTCCCGTCTAGCGGGAGAGGGTGAGCAGTTCTTC
TRBJ2-7 . TRBV30 . CAWSVGTTYEQYF TGTGCCTGGAGTGTCGGGACAACCTACGAGCAGTACTTC
TRBJ2-7 . TRBV5-5 TRBD1 CASSFSGTGAHYEQYF TGTGCCAGCAGCTTCTCCGGGACAGGGGCCCACTACGAGCAGTACTTC
TRBJ2-1 . TRBV4-3 TRBD2 CASSQDPRTSSYNEQFF TGCGCCAGCAGCCAAGATCCGAGGACTAGCAGTTACAATGAGCAGTTCTTC
TRBJ2-7 . TRBV30 . CAWRQGTYEQYF TGTGCCTGGAGACAGGGCACCTACGAGCAGTACTTC
TRBJ1-1 . TRBV11-2 . CASSSIRGNTEAFF TGTGCCAGCAGCTCCATACGGGGGAACACTGAAGCTTTCTTT
TRBJ2-1 . TRBV24-1 . CATSDPNSDEQFF TGTGCCACCAGTGACCCAAACAGTGATGAGCAGTTCTTC
TRBJ2-1 . TRBV5-5 . CASSLARAGFSSYNEQFF TGTGCCAGCAGCTTGGCCCGCGCAGGGTTCAGCTCCTACAATGAGCAGTTCTTC
TRBJ2-5 once TRBV28 . CASISGGISYKDEETQYF TGTGCCAGCATCTCTGGAGGGATCTCATATAAAGATGAAGAGACCCAGTACTTC
TRBJ1-2 . TRBV4-1 . CASSQTALRGPQNGYTF TGCGCCAGCAGCCAGACTGCCCTAAGGGGTCCACAGAATGGCTACACCTTC
TRBJ1-5 once TRBV18 . CASSPPIGNKHF TGTGCCAGCTCACCACCGATCGGGAATAAACATTTT
TRBJ2-1 once TRBV19 TRBD2 CASSTLAGGPNEQFF TGTGCCAGTAGTACGCTAGCGGGAGGGCCTAATGAGCAGTTCTTC
TRBJ1-6 . TRBV11-1 . CASSETGTRNSPLHF TGTGCCAGCAGCGAGACCGGGACAAGGAATTCACCCCTCCACTTT
TRBJ1-4 . TRBV5-1 TRBD1 CASSEKDRGRGEKLFF TGCGCCAGCAGCGAAAAAGACAGGGGGCGCGGAGAAAAACTGTTTTTT
TRBJ1-4 once TRBV27 TRBD1 CASSLRRQGGEKLFF TGTGCCAGCAGTCTCCGGAGACAGGGGGGGGAAAAACTGTTTTTT
TRBJ2-1 . TRBV12-3/TRBV12-4 . CASSLLAVEQFF TGTGCCAGCAGTTTATTAGCAGTTGAGCAGTTCTTC
TRBJ2-2 . TRBV6-2/TRBV6-3 . CASSQSVNTGELFF TGTGCCAGCAGTCAGAGCGTAAACACCGGGGAGCTGTTTTTT
TRBJ2-2 . TRBV5-1 TRBD1 CASQTGTNTGELFF TGCGCCAGTCAGACAGGGACCAACACCGGGGAGCTGTTTTTT
TRBJ1-1 . TRBV18 . CASSPGEGAFF TGTGCCAGCTCACCAGGGGAGGGAGCTTTCTTT
TRBJ1-1 . TRBV6-6 . CASSRDNMNTEAFF TGTGCCAGCAGCCGGGACAATATGAACACTGAAGCTTTCTTT
TRBJ2-5 . TRBV9 TRBD2 CASSVAGREEETQYF TGTGCCAGCAGCGTAGCGGGTCGGGAGGAAGAGACCCAGTACTTC
TRBJ2-4 once TRBV27 . CASSGRKNIQYF TGTGCCAGCTCGGGAAGGAAAAACATTCAGTACTTC
TRBJ2-1 . TRBV11-1 . CASSRDWKNEQFF TGTGCCAGCAGCCGGGACTGGAAAAATGAGCAGTTCTTC
TRBJ2-1 once TRBV5-4 . CASSPAGLAGFSYNEQFF TGTGCCAGCAGCCCGGCGGGGTTGGCGGGGTTCTCCTACAATGAGCAGTTCTTC
TRBJ2-1 . TRBV27 . CASNLRRTLNNEQFF TGTGCCAGCAACCTTAGGAGGACCTTAAACAATGAGCAGTTCTTC
TRBJ1-6 . TRBV30 TRBD1 CAWSGTGGNLHF TGTGCCTGGAGTGGAACAGGGGGTAACCTCCACTTT
TRBJ1-2 . TRBV6-6 . CASSYRGSASYTF TGTGCCAGCAGTTACAGAGGGAGCGCGAGCTACACCTTC
TRBJ2-1 . TRBV18 TRBD2 CASSPGSSGRAFYNEQFF TGTGCCAGCTCACCGGGTAGTAGCGGGAGGGCCTTCTACAATGAGCAGTTCTTC